The 2 T cell receptor beta chains below were found in one sample sequenced in a study of blood T cells in healthy people across ages. A second about 7 to 11 cycle PCR used barcoded and J-beta primers. Via MiXCR, TCRdb re-called the 5' RACE reads, giving one row per CDR3 protein. The top ten hold 9.5% to 13% of the sample, which has about 930,000 distinct CDR3 sequences, under 35% seen once. The same data also contributed to another study, on T cells of mothers and their children.

The material sequenced was blood. These receptors were taken from a woman aged 40 to 50 in good health.

The CDR3 sequence: CASGLERARQFTDTQYF. DNA of the CDR3: TGTGCTAGTGGTTTGGAGCGGGCCCGTCAATTCACAGATACGCAGTATTTT. V and J are TRBV12-5 and TRBJ2-3, with TRBD2 as a possible D gene (6 bases). V lost 1 base, J lost 2 bases, and 16 bases lay in between. The CDR3 extends over 17 amino acids. Germline assignment: CDR1 LGHNT and CDR2 FRNRAP.

This chain uses TRBV11-2 with TRBJ1-4; D is unclear. Germline V lookup: CDR1 SGHAT, CDR2 FQNNGV. This CDR3 has 14 amino acids. V lost 5 bases and J lost 4, with 11 bases in between. The CDR3 region has the DNA TGTGCCAGCAGCCGGTCTCTGGATAATGAAAAACTGTTTTTT. This sequence encodes CASSRSLDNEKLFF.